This passage covers 2 T cell receptor beta chains from one sample sequenced in a study of blood T cell repertoires in COVID-19. Profiling relied on immunoSEQ multiplex PCR, and the TCRdb table lists in-frame clones only, not all of them. The repertoire holds some 180,000 clones, with around 90% as singletons. Sequenced sample: peripheral blood. Every receptor here comes from a man aged 45-65 years with acute or convalescent COVID-19.

V is TRBV7-2 and J is TRBJ2-2; no reliable D call. CDR1 and CDR2 from the germline V gene are SGHTA and FQGNSA. The V gene lost 2 bases and the J gene lost 6 bases, with 10 bases spanning the gap. The CDR3 sequence is 14 residues long. This CDR3 reads CASSLRGSSGELFF. CDR3 nucleotide sequence: TGTGCCAGCAGCTTAAGAGGCAGCTCCGGGGAGCTGTTTTTT. The variable domain in full, completed from reference TRBV7-2 and TRBJ2-2, reads GAGVSQSPSNKVTEKGKDVELRCDPISGHTALYWYRQSLGQGLEFLIYFQGNSAPDKSGLPSDRFSAERTGGSVSTLTIQRTQQEDSAVYLCASSLRGSSGELFFGEGSRLTVL.

CDR3 in amino acids: CASTSYTGNTIYF. CDR3 nucleotides: TGTGCCAGCACCTCCTATACTGGAAACACCATATATTTT. The chain couples TRBV7-2 to TRBJ1-3; D gene ambiguous. The CDR3 loop spans 13 amino acids. CDR1 and CDR2 (germline): SGHTA, FQGNSA. V lost 7 bases, J lost 2 bases, and 9 bases lay in between.